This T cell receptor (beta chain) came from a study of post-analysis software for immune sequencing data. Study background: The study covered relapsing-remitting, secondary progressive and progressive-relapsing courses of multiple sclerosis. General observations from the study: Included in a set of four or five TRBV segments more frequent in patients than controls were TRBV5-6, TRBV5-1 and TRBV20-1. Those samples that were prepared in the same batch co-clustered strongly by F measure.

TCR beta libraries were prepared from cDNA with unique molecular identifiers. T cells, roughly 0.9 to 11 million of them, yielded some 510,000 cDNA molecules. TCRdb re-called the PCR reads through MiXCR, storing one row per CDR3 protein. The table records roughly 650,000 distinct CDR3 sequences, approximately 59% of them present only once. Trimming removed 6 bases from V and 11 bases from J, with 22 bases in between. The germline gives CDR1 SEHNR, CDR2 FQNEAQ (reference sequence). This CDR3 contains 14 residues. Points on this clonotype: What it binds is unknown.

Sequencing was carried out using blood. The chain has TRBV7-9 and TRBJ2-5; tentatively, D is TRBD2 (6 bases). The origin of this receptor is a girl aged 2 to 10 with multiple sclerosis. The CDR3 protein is CASSPVRETYKQYF. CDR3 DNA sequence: TGTGCCAGCAGTCCAGTCCGGGAGACCTACAAGCAGTACTTC.